The 6 T cell receptor beta chains below all came from one sample that was sequenced in a study of read filtering for tumor transcriptome and immune sequencing. From 300 to 450 ng of RNA, a library with molecular barcoded alpha/delta and beta/gamma adaptors was made. MiXCR, applied by TCRdb to the reads, yields one record per CDR3 protein. The repertoire holds around 130,000 distinct CDR3 sequences, with over 10% as singletons. The sequencing input was a population of CD138-negative cells sorted from bone marrow. The receptors were sampled from a donor aged 40 or over with multiple myeloma.

This clonotype was picked up many times. The chain joins TRBV11-2 to TRBJ2-1; 7 bases are a match to TRBD1. The CDR3 runs 15 residues. V lost 4 bases to trimming and J lost 8 bases; unmatched junction nucleotides: 11. CDR1 is SGHAT and CDR2 is FQNNGV in the germline V gene. The CDR3, as DNA: TGTGCCAGCAGCTCCCGGTGGGACAGCCTCGATGAGCAGTTCTTC. Protein sequence: CASSSRWDSLDEQFF.

This clonotype was detected many times. This chain links TRBV7-3 with TRBJ2-5, with a weak D call TRBD1 (6 bases). V was cut by 5 bases and J by 2 bases, with 9 bases left in between. The CDR3 sequence is 13 residues long. CDR1 is SGHTA, CDR2 FQGTGA, per germline. The chain's CDR3 is CASSRDNQETQYF. The CDR3 DNA follows: TGTGCCAGCAGCCGGGACAATCAAGAGACCCAGTACTTC.

This clonotype was picked up a small number of times. DNA for the CDR3: TGCGCCAGCAGCGGACGGACAGGGTCCTACGAGCAGTACTTC. Its protein product is CASSGRTGSYEQYF. The gene calls are TRBV5-1 and TRBJ2-7; 8 bases fit TRBD1. Per germline, CDR1 SGHRS and CDR2 YFSETQ. CDR3 length equals 14 residues. With 4 bases clipped from V and 1 base from J, the junction kept 4 bases outside the gene matches. Complete variable domain (other parts from reference TRBV5-1 and TRBJ2-7): KAGVTQTPRYLIKTRGQQVTLSCSPISGHRSVSWYQQTPGQGLQFLFEYFSETQRNKGNFPGRFSGRQFSNSRSEMNVSTLELGDSALYLCASSGRTGSYEQYFGPGTRLTVT.

To note about this clonotype: Given a much more abundant clone one base away, this may be a read error. This rearrangement joins TRBV7-9 to TRBJ2-2; 12 bases are shared with TRBD2. After removal of 4 bases from V and 6 bases from J, the junction contained 9 bases not matched to a gene. The CDR3 is 17 amino acids. Per germline, CDR1 SEHNR and CDR2 FQNEAQ (reference sequence). The CDR3 reads CASSWEPSGRVPGELFF. The CDR3 DNA sequence: TGTGCCAGCAGCTGGGAACCTAGCGGGAGGGTACCCGGGGAGCTGTTTTTT.

In its sample, this clonotype was seen a few times. This sequence may be a read error, since a much larger clone differs from it by one base. This chain links TRBV12-3 or TRBV12-4 with TRBJ1-2; unclear D gene. The CDR3 is 15 amino acids. The CDR3 protein is CASSPIWGANYGSTF. The DNA of the CDR3 is TGTGCCAGCAGCCCAATTTGGGGAGCTAACTATGGCTCCACCTTC.

This chain joins TRBV20-1 and TRBJ1-5, with a possible D match to TRBD1 (5 bases). This CDR3 is 13 amino acids long. The germline gives CDR1 DFQATT, CDR2 SNEGSKA (reference sequence). The V gene lost 5 bases and the J gene lost 4 bases, with 12 bases spanning the gap. The CDR3 DNA reads TGCAGTGCTGGGGCAGGACCAAATCAGCCCCAGCATTTT. As protein: CSAGAGPNQPQHF.